Each of the 5 T cell receptor beta chains below was sequenced from the same sample in a study of primary melanoma T cells and metastatic recurrence. Sequenced by immunoSEQ multiplex PCR; TCRdb stores in-frame clones only, minus some. The sample holds about 2,300 clones, approximately 71% seen once. Sequenced sample: melanoma tumor tissue. Receptors originate from a human donor with melanoma.

This clone showed up just once. V gene TRBV19 combines with J gene TRBJ2-1, with 9 bases that match TRBD1. The V and J ends lost 10 bases and 7 bases, in that order; junction bases with no gene match: 14. CDR1 and CDR2 from the germline V gene are LNHDA and SQIVND (reference sequence). The length of the CDR3 is 15 residues. CDR3 sequence (DNA): TGTGCCACCAAACTTGGGACAGGGATGAGAAATGAGCAGTTCTTC. Protein: CATKLGTGMRNEQFF.

This sequence joins TRBV11-3 and TRBJ2-7; 10 nucleotides align to TRBD2. J lost 8 bases, V lost 2 bases, and 9 bases had no gene match. This CDR3 has 15 residues. Germline V CDR1 and CDR2: SGHNT, YENEEA. The CDR3 sequence is CASSLSRASGGKQYF. CDR3 in DNA: TGTGCCAGCAGCTTATCGCGGGCTAGCGGGGGAAAGCAGTACTTC.

This sequence joins TRBV16 and TRBJ1-5, with 7 positions matching TRBD1. The CDR3 covers 16 residues. CDR1 KGHSY and CDR2 FQNENV come from the germline V gene. After removal of 0 bases from V and 1 base from J, the junction contained 3 bases not matched to a gene. The CDR3 reads CASSQSSRGSNQPQHF. The CDR3 DNA is TGTGCCAGCAGCCAATCCTCCAGGGGGAGCAATCAGCCCCAGCATTTT.

This clone was observed a single time. The DNA for the CDR3 is TGTGCCACCAGCAGAGTAACTAGCGGGTCCAACTACGAGCAGTACTTC. Protein sequence: CATSRVTSGSNYEQYF. The rearrangement links TRBV15 to TRBJ2-7; 9 nucleotides agree with TRBD2. The V gene end was trimmed by 1 base and the J gene end by 3 bases; junction bases not matched to a gene: 7. The CDR3 sequence is 16 residues long. Germline lookup yields CDR1 LNHNV and CDR2 YYDKDF (reference sequence).

V is TRBV18 and J is TRBJ1-2; D remains ambiguous. Trimming removed 0 bases from V and 0 bases from J, with 11 bases in between. Germline V lookup: CDR1 KGHSH, CDR2 LQKENI. The CDR3 has 16 amino acids. As DNA, the CDR3 is TGTGCCAGCTCACCACCCGGGGTAGCACCTAACTATGGCTACACCTTC. Residues: CASSPPGVAPNYGYTF.